Each of the 6 T cell receptor beta chains below was sequenced from the same sample in a study of blood T cell repertoires in COVID-19. This table comes from immunoSEQ multiplex PCR, and its TCRdb copy is limited to in-frame clones, with some not included. The profile shows 220,000 or so clones, around 87% of them singletons. What was sequenced was PBMCs or T cells enriched from blood (not recorded which). The receptor source for this set is a woman aged 18-29 years in a cohort exposed to, infected with or recovered from COVID-19 (not recorded which).

The genes are TRBV27 and TRBJ1-2; 9 nucleotides match TRBD1. Germline V lookup: CDR1 MNHEY, CDR2 SMNVEV (reference sequence). Trimming at V came to 4 bases and at J to 0 bases, leaving 6 bases not matched to a gene. The CDR3 length is 16 residues. The CDR3 protein is CASSSGTGLANYGYTF. The CDR3 DNA is TGTGCCAGCAGTTCGGGGACAGGGTTGGCTAACTATGGCTACACCTTC.

DNA for the CDR3: TGTGCCAGCAGTTCCGCGGGAGGGCAATACAATGAGCAGTTCTTC. Translated: CASSSAGGQYNEQFF. The gene calls are TRBV6-5 and TRBJ2-1; 9 positions match TRBD2. This CDR3 comprises 15 residues. Germline-derived CDR1 and CDR2 are MNHEY and SVGAGI. J was trimmed by 4 bases and V by 4 bases; bases with no gene match: 5.

This clone has just one count. The V call is TRBV5-4, the J call TRBJ2-7; 8 bases map to TRBD1. The CDR3 runs to 14 residues. V lost 5 bases and J lost 4; bases outside the gene matches: 8. Germline assignment: CDR1 SGHNT and CDR2 YYREEE (reference sequence). The CDR3 loop is CASRNEGQAYEQYF. The CDR3 DNA reads TGTGCCAGCAGAAATGAGGGACAGGCGTACGAGCAGTACTTC.

V usage is TRBV7-8 and J usage is TRBJ1-5; D might be TRBD1 (5 bases). From germline, CDR1 is SGHVS and CDR2 FQNEAQ. Trimming took off 5 bases at V and 7 bases at J, with 12 bases between the two ends. The CDR3 runs 13 residues. CDR3 loop: CASSPQDIQPQHF. In DNA, the CDR3 is TGTGCCAGCAGCCCACAGGACATACAGCCCCAGCATTTT.

This chain links TRBV7-3 with TRBJ2-7, with D perhaps matching TRBD2 (6 bases). The CDR3 totals 15 residues. Germline V CDR1 and CDR2: SGHTA, FQGTGA. Between the trimmed V and J ends, which lost 5 bases and 0 bases, there was a span of 14 bases. The CDR3, as DNA: TGTGCCAGCAGCATGACCGGGACTGGCTCCTACGAGCAGTACTTC. This sequence encodes CASSMTGTGSYEQYF. Complete variable domain (other parts from reference TRBV7-3 and TRBJ2-7): GAGVSQTPSNKVTEKGKYVELRCDPISGHTALYWYRQSLGQGPEFLIYFQGTGAADDSGLPNDRFFAVRPEGSVSTLKIQRTERGDSAVYLCASSMTGTGSYEQYFGPGTRLTVT.

V is TRBV3-1 (or the pseudogene TRBV3-2) and J is TRBJ2-7; TRBD2 aligns across 8 bases. V trimming: 1 base; J trimming: 9 bases; junction bases outside the gene matches: 8. The CDR3 consists of 14 residues. The germline CDR1 and CDR2 sequences are LGHDT and YNNKEL (reference sequence). CDR3 amino acids: CASSQGVLAGGQYF. DNA for the CDR3: TGTGCCAGCAGCCAAGGGGTTTTGGCGGGGGGGCAGTACTTC.